This entry lists 9 T cell receptor beta chains sequenced from one sample in a study of OX40 agonist ivuxolimab in advanced cancers. The repertoire was sequenced with immunoSEQ multiplex PCR; TCRdb's copy has only in-frame clones and lacks some. This table holds some 64,000 clones, about 87% found once. The input for sequencing was CD4+ or CD8+ T cells sorted from blood, taken in a trial of the OX40 agonist ivuxolimab. All receptors come from an adult with an advanced solid tumor such as melanoma, head and neck, liver or kidney cancer.

V is TRBV28 and J is TRBJ2-5, with D uncertain. This CDR3 region has 13 residues. From germline, CDR1 is MDHEN and CDR2 SYDVKM. Trimming shortened V by 6 bases and J by 2 bases, and 10 bases separated the two germline ends. CDR3 amino acids: CASRATSQETQYF. As DNA, the CDR3 is TGTGCCAGCAGAGCGACGTCGCAAGAGACCCAGTACTTC.

For the CDR3, the DNA is TGTGCCAGCAGCTCCGGACAGGGGAACTATGGCTACACCTTC. Translation gives CASSSGQGNYGYTF. The genes are TRBV7-3 and TRBJ1-2; 9 bases line up with TRBD1. Per the germline V gene, CDR1 is SGHTA and CDR2 is FQGTGA. The CDR3 consists of 14 residues. Unmatched junction bases numbered 2, after V lost 4 bases and J lost 2 bases.

This clone has only a few counts. The conserved closing phenylalanine or tryptophan is absent in this CDR3, likely reflecting a read error. The DNA is omitted, as the CDR3 cannot be located on it reliably, and the CDR3 follows TCRdb's listing. This chain links TRBV28 with TRBJ2-7; the table names TRBD2, a call not compared with the DNA. The CDR3 has 10 amino acids, counting both end residues. Germline V lookup: CDR1 MDHEN, CDR2 SYDVKM. The CDR3: CASSLVGGRY.

The chain employs TRBV6-1 and TRBJ1-5; D is uncertain. Per germline, CDR1 MNHNS and CDR2 SASEGT. There are 14 residues in the CDR3. V was shortened by 1 base and J by 7 bases, with 11 bases between the two germline ends. CDR3 DNA: TGTGCCAGCAGTGAAGGTCACTCTGGGCAGCCCCAGCATTTT. As protein: CASSEGHSGQPQHF.

This clone was found once. In DNA, the CDR3 is TGTGCCAGCAGCTTAGAAAGAACAGGGATCGAAGATACGCAGTATTTT. Its translation: CASSLERTGIEDTQYF. The chain links TRBV7-6 to TRBJ2-3; tentatively, D is TRBD1 (6 bases). The V gene's germline CDR1 is SGHVS and CDR2 FNYEAQ. Trimming shortened V by 1 base and J by 5 bases, and 16 bases separated the two germline ends. CDR3 length: 16 amino acids.

The chain uses TRBV6-5 and TRBJ1-4; tentatively, D is TRBD1 (5 bases). The CDR3 extends over 16 amino acids. V shed 1 base and J shed 0 bases, with 9 bases lying between them. In germline, CDR1 is MNHEY, CDR2 SVGAGI. The CDR3 here is CASSYWGRATNEKLFF. As DNA, the CDR3 is TGTGCCAGCAGTTACTGGGGGAGGGCAACTAATGAAAAACTGTTTTTT.

This rearrangement joins TRBV27 to TRBJ1-2; 8 nucleotides line up with TRBD1. This CDR3 has 14 residues. Trimming removed 7 bases from V and 4 bases from J; junction bases left unmatched: 8. Germline CDR1 and CDR2: MNHEY and SMNVEV (reference sequence). This CDR3 reads CASKGQGAGYGYTF. The CDR3 DNA reads TGTGCCAGCAAGGGCCAGGGGGCAGGCTATGGCTACACCTTC.

The chain is built from TRBV6-8 and TRBJ2-5, with TRBD1 as a possible D gene (6 bases). Trimming cost V 3 bases and J 4 bases, with 18 bases left between them. This CDR3 region has 16 residues. Germline V CDR1 and CDR2: MNHGY, SAAAGT. CDR3 residues: CASSYNAGASLETQYF. The CDR3, as DNA: TGTGCCAGCAGTTATAATGCAGGGGCGAGTTTAGAGACCCAGTACTTC.

The V gene is TRBV28, the J gene TRBJ2-7; either TRBD1 or TRBD2 may supply D (7 bases each). V shed 5 bases and J shed 6 bases, with 23 bases lying between them. Germline V CDR1 and CDR2: MDHEN, SYDVKM. The CDR3 runs to 16 residues. CDR3 coding DNA: TGTGCCAGCAGTCCTCCAGGGGGGGCGTCCGCCACCGAGCAGTACTTC. It translates to CASSPPGGASATEQYF.